The clone carrying this TCR beta chain is deemed medium-sized. Its antigen remains unknown. Time point denoted: week 35, safety follow-up. A single vaccine dose contained 300 ug of mutant IDH1 20-mer peptide, and topical imiquimod was used with it. Produced via immunoSEQ multiplex PCR; TCRdb's table is partial and in-frame only. The sample lists roughly 32,000 clones, about four fifths occurring once. This sample was taken from a study of a mutant IDH1 vaccine in newly diagnosed glioma. The source of this sequence is a woman under 30 with glioma. This specimen consisted of PBMCs, obtained from a glioma patient whose treatment included an IDH1 peptide vaccine.

The CDR3 is CASRSGTGGAGSNEKLFF. CDR3 sequence (DNA): TGTGCCAGCAGATCCGGGACAGGGGGCGCCGGCTCTAATGAAAAACTGTTTTTT. The chain has TRBV27 and TRBJ1-4, with TRBD1 identical over 12 bases. Per germline, CDR1 MNHEY and CDR2 SMNVEV (reference sequence). The CDR3 has 18 residues. V lost 6 bases, J lost 3 bases, and 11 bases stayed unmatched. The complete variable domain, with remaining parts taken from reference TRBV27 and TRBJ1-4, reads EAQVTQNPRYLITVTGKKLTVTCSQNMNHEYMSWYRQDPGLGLRQIYYSMNVEVTDKGDVPEGYKVSRKEKRNFPLILESPSPNQTSLYFCASRSGTGGAGSNEKLFFGSGTQLSVL.